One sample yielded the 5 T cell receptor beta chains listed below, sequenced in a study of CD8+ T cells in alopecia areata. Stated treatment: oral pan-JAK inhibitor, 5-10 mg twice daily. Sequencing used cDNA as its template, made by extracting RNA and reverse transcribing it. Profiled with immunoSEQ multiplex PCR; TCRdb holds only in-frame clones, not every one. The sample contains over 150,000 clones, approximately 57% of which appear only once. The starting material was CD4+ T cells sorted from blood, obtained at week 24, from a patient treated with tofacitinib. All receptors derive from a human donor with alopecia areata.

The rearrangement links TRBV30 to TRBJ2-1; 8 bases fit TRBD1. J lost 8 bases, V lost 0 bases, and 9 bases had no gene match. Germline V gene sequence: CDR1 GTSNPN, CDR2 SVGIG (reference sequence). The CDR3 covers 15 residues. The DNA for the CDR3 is TGTGCCTGGAGTGTCCCCAGGACAGGGAGGTATGAGCAGTTCTTC. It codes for CAWSVPRTGRYEQFF.

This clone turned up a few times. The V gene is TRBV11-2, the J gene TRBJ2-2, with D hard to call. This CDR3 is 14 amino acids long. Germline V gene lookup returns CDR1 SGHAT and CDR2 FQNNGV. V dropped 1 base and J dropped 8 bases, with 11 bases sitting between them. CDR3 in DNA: TGTGCCAGCAGCTTAGTTCGGGTTTCGGGGGAGCTGTTTTTT. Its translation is CASSLVRVSGELFF.

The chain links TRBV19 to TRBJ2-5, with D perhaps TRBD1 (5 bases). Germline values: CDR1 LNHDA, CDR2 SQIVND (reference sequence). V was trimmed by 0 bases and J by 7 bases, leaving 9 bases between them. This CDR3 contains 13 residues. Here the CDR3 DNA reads TGTGCCAGTAGTATAGATCTGGGGCTGACCCAGTACTTC. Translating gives CASSIDLGLTQYF.

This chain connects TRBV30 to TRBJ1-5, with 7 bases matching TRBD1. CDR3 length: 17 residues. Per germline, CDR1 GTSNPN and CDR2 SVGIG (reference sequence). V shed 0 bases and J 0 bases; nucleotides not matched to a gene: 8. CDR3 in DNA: TGTGCCTGGAGTGTTACCCGGGACAGCTATAGCAATCAGCCCCAGCATTTT. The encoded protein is CAWSVTRDSYSNQPQHF.

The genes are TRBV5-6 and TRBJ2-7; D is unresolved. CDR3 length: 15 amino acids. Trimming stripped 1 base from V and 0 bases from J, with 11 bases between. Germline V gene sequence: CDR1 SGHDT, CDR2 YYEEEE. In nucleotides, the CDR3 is TGTGCCAGCAGCTTGTCGGGCGGAATCTCCTACGAGCAGTACTTC. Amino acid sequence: CASSLSGGISYEQYF.